This is a list of T cell receptor beta chains from one sample in a study of shared clonotypes between healthy human individuals. This table comes from immunoSEQ multiplex PCR, and its TCRdb copy is limited to in-frame clones, with some not included. The sample contains more than 2,000,000 clones, 93% of which appear only once. Sequenced input: naive CD4+ T cells from PBMCs. The receptors originated from a man younger than 35 in good health. Some clones in this sample may be carry-over from other donors' samples. Each CDR3 is given with its conserved first and last residue. D genes are given only for firm matches. Rows may omit the clone size; those that give it use once, few, many or a size class.

v_call	j_call	d_call	clone_size	cdr3_nt	cdr3_aa
TRBV6-5	TRBJ2-1	TRBD2	.	TGTGCCAGCAGTTACGGAGTAGCGGGTTACAATGAGCAGTTCTTC	CASSYGVAGYNEQFF
TRBV6-1	TRBJ2-7	.	once	TGTGCCAGCAGTCTCGAGGGGGGGCACTCCTACGAGCAGTACTTC	CASSLEGGHSYEQYF
TRBV30	TRBJ2-6	TRBD2	.	TGTGCCTGGAGTGTCGGCGGGAGCTCTGGGGCCAACGTCCTGACTTTC	CAWSVGGSSGANVLTF
TRBV28	TRBJ2-1	.	.	TGTGCCAGCTATAACCCGGGCTTGCGATCATACAATGAGCAGTTCTTC	CASYNPGLRSYNEQFF
TRBV12-5	TRBJ2-3	.	.	TGTGCTAGTGCCCCGGTGGGGTCAGATACGCAGTATTTT	CASAPVGSDTQYF
TRBV28	TRBJ1-1	.	.	TGTGCCAGCAGTTTTGGGCAGGCAGCTGAAGCTTTCTTT	CASSFGQAAEAFF
TRBV7-9	TRBJ2-5	.	.	TGTGCCAGCAGCAGTGGCGGGATCGGGGAGACCCAGTACTTC	CASSSGGIGETQYF
TRBV7-9	TRBJ2-3	.	once	TGTGCCAGCAGCTGGACTACAGATACGCAGTATTTT	CASSWTTDTQYF
TRBV7-2	TRBJ2-1	.	.	TGTGCCAGCATCCTGACAGTCTACAATGAGCAGTTCTTC	CASILTVYNEQFF
TRBV5-4	TRBJ2-3	TRBD2	.	TGTGCCAGCAGCTTCCCCCTAGCGGGAGGAGCTACAGATACGCAGTATTTT	CASSFPLAGGATDTQYF
TRBV5-1	TRBJ2-1	.	.	TGCGCCAGCAGCTTGGGCTGGACTAACGACAATGAGCAGTTCTTC	CASSLGWTNDNEQFF
TRBV4-3	TRBJ1-1	.	.	TGCGCCAGCAGGCTACTCAGGGTCTCGATTGAGACTGAAGCTTTCTTT	CASRLLRVSIETEAFF
TRBV29-1	TRBJ2-7	TRBD1	once	TGCAGCGGGGGACAGGGGGCCGGCGAGCAGTACTTC	CSGGQGAGEQYF
TRBV7-3	TRBJ2-5	.	.	TGTGCCAGCAGCTTAACGGCGGGATCAGAGACCCAGTACTTC	CASSLTAGSETQYF
TRBV18	TRBJ2-1	TRBD1	.	TGTGCCAGCTCACCGGGACAGGGTGACAATGAGCAGTTCTTC	CASSPGQGDNEQFF
TRBV19	TRBJ2-7	.	.	TGTGCCAGTAGTATTTTGGGAACCGCTGAAGGGGAGCAGTACTTC	CASSILGTAEGEQYF
TRBV2	TRBJ2-3	.	.	TGTGCCAGCAGGGACCTTTGGGATACGCAGTATTTT	CASRDLWDTQYF
TRBV7-7	TRBJ2-7	TRBD2	.	TGTGCCAGCAGCTTAGGGGGGACTAGCGGGACCTACGAGCAGTACTTC	CASSLGGTSGTYEQYF
TRBV30	TRBJ1-2	.	.	TGTGCCTGGAGTGTACTTCAGGGGAAGAGGAATGGCTACACCTTC	CAWSVLQGKRNGYTF
TRBV29-1	TRBJ1-2	.	.	TGCAGCGTTGAAGGACATCCATCTAACTATGGCTACACCTTC	CSVEGHPSNYGYTF
TRBV4-1	TRBJ2-1	.	.	TGCGCCAGCAGCCAAACCGACAGAATATACAATGAGCAGTTCTTC	CASSQTDRIYNEQFF
TRBV5-1	TRBJ1-1	.	.	TGCGCCAGCAGCTTCGCCAGGGACACTGAAGCTTTCTTT	CASSFARDTEAFF
TRBV7-3	TRBJ2-5	TRBD2	.	TGTGCCAGCAGCTTAAGCGGTAGCGGGATGGGGGAGACCCAGTACTTC	CASSLSGSGMGETQYF
TRBV5-1	TRBJ1-6	TRBD1	.	TGCGCCAGCAGCTTGGGACAGGGCAATAATTCACCCCTCCACTTT	CASSLGQGNNSPLHF
TRBV4-1	TRBJ2-4	TRBD1	.	TGCGCCAGCAGCGACGACAGGGGAGCCAAAAACATTCAGTACTTC	CASSDDRGAKNIQYF
TRBV10-3	TRBJ2-7	.	once	TGTGCCATCAGTGCCACATCAGGGACTCCGCAGTACTTC	CAISATSGTPQYF
TRBV6-1	TRBJ2-3	.	.	TGTGCCAGCAGTCTCCGACACAGGGCACCAGATACGCAGTATTTT	CASSLRHRAPDTQYF